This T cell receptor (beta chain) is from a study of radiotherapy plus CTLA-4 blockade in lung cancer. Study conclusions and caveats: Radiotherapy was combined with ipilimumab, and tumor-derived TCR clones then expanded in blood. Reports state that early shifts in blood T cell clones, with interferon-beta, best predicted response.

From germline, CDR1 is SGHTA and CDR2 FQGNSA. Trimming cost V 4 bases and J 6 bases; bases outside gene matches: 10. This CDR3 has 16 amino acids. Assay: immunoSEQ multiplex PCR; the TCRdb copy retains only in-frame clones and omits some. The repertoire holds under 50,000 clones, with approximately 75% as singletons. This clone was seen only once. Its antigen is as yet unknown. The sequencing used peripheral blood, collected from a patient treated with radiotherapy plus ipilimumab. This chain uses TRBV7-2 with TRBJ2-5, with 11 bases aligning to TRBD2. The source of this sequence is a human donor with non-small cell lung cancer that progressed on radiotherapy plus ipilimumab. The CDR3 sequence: CASSSETSGVRQTQYF. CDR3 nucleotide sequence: TGTGCCAGCAGCTCCGAGACTAGCGGGGTTCGGCAGACCCAGTACTTC.